The clone carrying this TCR beta chain was counted only a few times. This record comes from a study of blood T cell repertoires in COVID-19. Study at large: Sources were T cells, B-cell-depleted T cells, or PBMCs; the material itself was cDNA or gDNA.

Original analysis: By means of reference gene primer amplification, nucleated cell counts were estimated. TCRdb's table, derived via immunoSEQ multiplex PCR, lists solely in-frame clones and lacks some. V, J and clone size derive from that table, while D and trimming were established from the DNA sequence. This table has 150,000 to 190,000 clones, around 83% appearing once. Germline trimming cut 4 bases from V and 3 bases from J; bases unmatched to any gene: 15. The V gene's germline CDR1 is MDHEN and CDR2 SYDVKM. CDR3 length: 17 residues. This receptor was taken from a woman between 50 and 59 years old with acute or convalescent COVID-19. The specimen was peripheral blood. The rearrangement joins TRBV28 to TRBJ2-7, with 7 bases lining up with TRBD2. DNA of the CDR3: TGTGCCAGCAGTTCCGGGGCATGGGGGGGGTTTAGCTACGAGCAGTACTTC. As protein: CASSSGAWGGFSYEQYF.